This T cell receptor beta chain was sequenced during a study of T cell repertoires in cytomegalovirus infection. Study-level information: Public signatures in TCR beta pointed to CMV infection and matching HLA type. Study results and limitations: Adding up the frequency of public TCR beta families identified people who carried CMV plus the relevant HLA. The ex vivo response was dominated by HLA-C-restricted CMV-specific TCR beta clonotypes.

TCRdb re-analysed the reads in MiXCR, keeping a single row per CDR3 protein. The sample consists of roughly 630,000 distinct CDR3 sequences, roughly 26% of them appearing once. The table lists this clonotype with a count of one. As yet, its antigen is unknown. A much larger clone is a single base away; this may be a read error. The CDR3 runs 15 residues. The ends lost 4 bases at V and 6 bases at J; junction bases unmatched: 4. This sequence joins TRBV12-3 or TRBV12-4 and TRBJ2-2; 11 nucleotides line up with TRBD1. The source is a human donor in good health (CMV status not recorded). Some clones in this sample may be carry-over from other donors' samples. Specimen: CD8+ T cells from PBMCs. CDR3 in amino acids: CASSYRDRGAGELFF. CDR3 DNA: TGTGCCAGCAGTTACCGGGACAGGGGGGCCGGGGAGCTGTTTTTT.